The following is a T cell receptor beta chain sequence with its context. The antigen is undetermined. TCRdb ran MiXCR on the reads and lists one entry per CDR3 protein. The table shows hundreds of thousands of distinct CDR3 sequences, with about 29% occurring only once. V lost 0 bases and J 6 bases, leaving 12 bases between the germline ends. Germline values: CDR1 MGHRA, CDR2 YSYEKL. The CDR3 has 15 amino acids. This record belongs to a study of T cell repertoires in cytomegalovirus infection. Study in general: Recently identified HLA-C-restricted CMV epitopes were used, and well-studied HLA-B-restricted CMV epitopes were used as well.

The origin of this receptor is a human donor in good health (CMV status not recorded). Some clones in this sample may be carry-over from other donors' samples. The sequencing used cultured PBMCs, collected from culture after CMV antigen stimulation. This chain connects TRBV4-1 to TRBJ1-5, with D uncertain. CDR3 residues: CASSQDTGYGQPQHF. The CDR3 DNA reads TGCGCCAGCAGCCAAGATACGGGGTACGGTCAGCCCCAGCATTTT.